Described below is a single TCR beta chain sequence and its context. The CDR3 spans 14 residues. The germline V gene has CDR1 MNHEY and CDR2 SVGAGI. V lost 2 bases, J lost 3 bases, and 8 bases lay in between. Produced via immunoSEQ multiplex PCR; TCRdb's table is partial and in-frame only. This repertoire shows a few hundred thousand clones, approximately 96% found once; its top ten account for around 0.29%. The data are from a study of shared clonotypes between healthy human individuals. Sequenced input: memory CD8+ T cells sorted from blood. The subset: CD45RO+ cells pooled with CCR7-negative TemRA cells. The receptor's source is a man aged 25-45 years in good health. V gene TRBV6-5 combines with J gene TRBJ1-5; tentatively, D is TRBD1 (6 bases). The CDR3 nucleotides read TGTGCCAGCAGTTACGGGGGCCCCAATCAGCCCCAGCATTTT. The encoded protein is CASSYGGPNQPQHF.